Following are 15 T cell receptor beta chains from one sample sequenced in a study of T-cell reconstitution after alpha-beta-depleted transplantation in children. Researchers prepared the TCRbeta library using unique molecular identifiers, the study reports. TCRdb recomputed calls from the PCR reads with MiXCR, one row per CDR3 protein. The sample contains over 150,000 distinct CDR3 sequences, approximately 6.9% of which appear only once. Sequencing was performed on PBMCs, taken before TCRalphabeta/CD19-depleted stem cell transplant. All receptors derive from a boy younger than 10 with acute lymphoblastic leukemia, due to receive a stem cell transplant.

This clonotype was picked up a small number of times. The chain joins TRBV5-5 to TRBJ2-3; D is undetermined. Germline V gene data show CDR1 as SGHKS and CDR2 as YYEKEE (reference sequence). With 2 bases removed from V and 2 bases from J, the gap between germline ends came to 12 bases. The CDR3 runs to 15 residues. The CDR3 nucleotides are TGTGCCAGCAGCTTAGTGACGGAGTACACAGATACGCAGTATTTT. This codes for CASSLVTEYTDTQYF.

In this sample, this clonotype turned up many times. This chain connects TRBV9 to TRBJ2-1; no clear D. Germline lookup yields CDR1 SGDLS and CDR2 YYNGEE. This CDR3 comprises 15 residues. Trimming left V 2 bases short and J 0 bases short, with 9 bases between. The CDR3 sequence: CASSVSGSSYNEQFF. CDR3 nucleotides: TGTGCCAGCAGCGTGTCCGGAAGCTCCTACAATGAGCAGTTCTTC.

J is TRBJ2-1 and V is TRBV24-1; tentatively, D is TRBD1 (6 bases). The CDR3 sequence is 17 residues long. Trimming left V 3 bases short and J 7 bases short, with 21 bases between. Looked up from germline, CDR1 is KGHDR and CDR2 is SFDVKD. CDR3 bases: TGTGCCACCAGTGATCCAGCAGTAGCCACTCAGGGGAATGAGCAGTTCTTC. It translates to CATSDPAVATQGNEQFF.

This clonotype was seen only a few times. The gene calls are TRBV28 and TRBJ1-1; 8 bases match TRBD1. The length of the CDR3 is 15 residues. Germline V gives CDR1 MDHEN, CDR2 SYDVKM. J lost 8 bases, V lost 6 bases, and 14 bases had no gene match. The CDR3 loop is CASRSQGARSGEAFF. CDR3 coding DNA: TGTGCCAGCAGATCCCAGGGGGCGCGTTCCGGAGAAGCTTTCTTT.

This clonotype showed up many times. CDR3: CASSFNMSTNLAGELFF. CDR3 nucleotides: TGTGCCAGCAGCTTTAATATGAGCACTAACCTCGCCGGGGAGCTGTTTTTT. This chain uses TRBV11-2 with TRBJ2-2, with unresolved D. The V end lost 3 bases, the J end lost 6 bases, and 20 bases lay between the germline ends. In germline, CDR1 is SGHAT, CDR2 FQNNGV. The CDR3 length is 17 residues.

This clonotype has ten or more counts. The chain recombines TRBV12-3 or TRBV12-4 with TRBJ2-2; D is unresolved. The CDR3 extends over 14 amino acids. V was shortened by 1 base and J by 5 bases, with 8 bases between the two germline ends. The CDR3 DNA sequence: TGTGCCAGCAGTTTAGGACATTCGACCGGGGAGCTGTTTTTT. Protein product: CASSLGHSTGELFF.

The rearrangement uses TRBV20-1 and TRBJ2-7; D possibly corresponds to TRBD1 (6 bases). This CDR3 spans 13 amino acids. Germline values: CDR1 DFQATT, CDR2 SNEGSKA (reference sequence). With 6 bases removed from V and 5 bases from J, the gap between germline ends came to 17 bases. CDR3 residues: CSAAHQGNHEQYF. CDR3 nucleotide sequence: TGCAGTGCCGCTCACCAGGGGAACCACGAGCAGTACTTC.

This clonotype was seen at least ten times. CDR3 region: CASSPTGRTEAFF. The CDR3 DNA reads as TGTGCCAGCAGTCCCACAGGGAGGACTGAAGCTTTCTTT. The chain recombines TRBV12-3 or TRBV12-4 with TRBJ1-1, with D possibly matching TRBD1 (6 bases). Trimming pared 5 bases from V and 5 bases from J, leaving 12 bases between. The CDR3 spans 13 residues.

V gene TRBV12-5 combines with J gene TRBJ2-3; TRBD2 matches 7 bases. J lost 0 bases, V lost 10 bases, and 10 bases had no gene match. The CDR3 runs 15 residues. CDR1 and CDR2 from the germline V gene are LGHNT and FRNRAP. CDR3: CANAPGTTSTDTQYF. The DNA of the CDR3 is TGTGCTAATGCCCCCGGGACTACTAGCACAGATACGCAGTATTTT.

The CDR3 sequence: CASSFDLGQYSTDTQYF. CDR3 sequence (DNA): TGTGCCAGCAGCTTCGATTTGGGACAATATAGCACAGATACGCAGTATTTT. This chain uses TRBV11-2 with TRBJ2-3; possibly TRBD1 for D (6 bases). The CDR3 runs 17 residues. Trimming stripped 3 bases from V and 0 bases from J, with 16 bases between. The germline CDR1 and CDR2 sequences are SGHAT and FQNNGV.

This clonotype was detected ten times or more. The chain combines TRBV6-5 with TRBJ2-5, with D perhaps TRBD1 (6 bases). This CDR3 has 15 amino acids. CDR1 is MNHEY and CDR2 is SVGAGI in the germline V gene. V was clipped by 5 bases and J by 0 bases, with 13 bases between them. The DNA of the CDR3 is TGTGCCAGCAGTCCCCGGACAGACTACCAAGAGACCCAGTACTTC. Protein: CASSPRTDYQETQYF.

The J gene is TRBJ2-1, the V gene TRBV29-1; 8 nucleotides line up with TRBD1. After removal of 4 bases from V and 0 bases from J, the junction contained 5 bases not matched to a gene. The CDR3 contains 15 residues. CDR1 SQVTM and CDR2 ANQGSEA come from the germline V gene. Here the CDR3 DNA reads TGCAGCGTTGTAGGGACAGGTAGCTCCTACAATGAGCAGTTCTTC. Amino acid sequence: CSVVGTGSSYNEQFF.

This clonotype was seen many times. The chain links TRBV5-5 to TRBJ1-1, with TRBD1 as a possible D gene (5 bases). The V end lost 2 bases, the J end lost 10 bases, and 15 bases lay between the germline ends. Germline CDR1 and CDR2: SGHKS and YYEKEE (reference sequence). The CDR3 consists of 13 residues. CDR3 protein: CASSFRGPGGAFF. The CDR3 DNA follows: TGTGCCAGCAGCTTCCGTGGACCGGGGGGAGCTTTCTTT. Drawing the rest from reference TRBV5-5 and TRBJ1-1, the complete variable domain is DAGVTQSPTHLIKTRGQQVTLRCSPISGHKSVSWYQQVLGQGPQFIFQYYEKEERGRGNFPDRFSARQFPNYSSELNVNALLLGDSALYLCASSFRGPGGAFFGQGTRLTVV.

The chain carries TRBV7-9 and TRBJ2-5; 11 nucleotides agree with TRBD2. The V gene end was trimmed by 4 bases and the J gene end by 2 bases; junction bases not matched to a gene: 6. The germline V gene has CDR1 SEHNR and CDR2 FQNEAQ (reference sequence). The CDR3 totals 16 residues. In DNA form, the CDR3 reads TGTGCCAGCAGCTCCTATCGGACTAGCGGGCAAGAGACCCAGTACTTC. Its protein is CASSSYRTSGQETQYF.

This clonotype showed up many times. The rearrangement joins TRBV18 to TRBJ2-1; TRBD1 aligns across 7 bases. Germline values: CDR1 KGHSH, CDR2 LQKENI. This CDR3 region has 15 residues. Trimming cost V 5 bases and J 3 bases; bases outside gene matches: 7. The CDR3 sequence is CASSDDRAIYNEQFF. The CDR3 DNA sequence: TGTGCCAGCTCAGACGACAGGGCTATCTACAATGAGCAGTTCTTC.